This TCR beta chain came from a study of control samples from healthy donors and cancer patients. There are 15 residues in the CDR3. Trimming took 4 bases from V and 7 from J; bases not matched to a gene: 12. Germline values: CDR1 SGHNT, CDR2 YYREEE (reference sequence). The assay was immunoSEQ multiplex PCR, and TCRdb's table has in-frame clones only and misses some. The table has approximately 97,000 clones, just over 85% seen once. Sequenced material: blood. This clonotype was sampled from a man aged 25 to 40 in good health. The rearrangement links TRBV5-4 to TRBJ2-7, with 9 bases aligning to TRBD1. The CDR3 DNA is TGTGCCAGCAGCCCACCGGGACAGGGCGGGAATGAGCAGTACTTC. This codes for CASSPPGQGGNEQYF.